The rows below give T cell receptor beta chains drawn from one sample of a study of cytomegalovirus exposure and HLA in healthy donors. Sequenced by immunoSEQ multiplex PCR; TCRdb stores in-frame clones only, minus some. The table lists approximately 120,000 clones, 80% to 90% of them singletons. The sequencing sample was made of PBMCs. These receptors were taken from a woman aged 25 to 45 in good health and CMV-seronegative. Each CDR3 is given with its conserved first and last residue. Each record gives: CDR3 protein, CDR3 DNA, V gene, CDR3 length, D gene, clone size, J gene. The D gene is left open where the match is weak. Clone size is shown for a subset of rows, as once, few, many or a class of expanded clone.

CDR3aa: CASSLAETSQYNEQFF; CDR3nt: TGTGCCAGCAGCTTAGCGGAGACTAGCCAGTACAATGAGCAGTTCTTC; v_gene: TRBV7-9; len: 16; d_gene: TRBD2; abundance: NA; j_gene: TRBJ2-1
CDR3aa: CATSRDLSYEQYF; CDR3nt: TGTGCCACCAGCAGAGACCTCTCCTACGAGCAGTACTTC; v_gene: TRBV15; len: 13; d_gene: NA; abundance: NA; j_gene: TRBJ2-7
CDR3aa: CASSERGPNRGGELFF; CDR3nt: TGTGCCAGCAGTGAGCGTGGGCCGAACCGGGGAGGGGAGCTGTTTTTT; v_gene: TRBV2; len: 16; d_gene: NA; abundance: NA; j_gene: TRBJ2-2
CDR3aa: CASSQDAPGSGETQYF; CDR3nt: TGTGCCAGCAGCCAAGATGCCCCGGGCTCGGGGGAGACCCAGTACTTC; v_gene: TRBV14; len: 16; d_gene: NA; abundance: NA; j_gene: TRBJ2-5
CDR3aa: CAWSPRGNSPLHF; CDR3nt: TGTGCCTGGTCCCCCCGCGGGAATTCACCCCTCCACTTT; v_gene: TRBV30; len: 13; d_gene: NA; abundance: NA; j_gene: TRBJ1-6
CDR3aa: CASSLAAGGPTGELFF; CDR3nt: TGTGCCAGCAGCTTGGCCGCAGGGGGCCCTACCGGGGAGCTGTTTTTT; v_gene: TRBV5-4; len: 16; d_gene: TRBD1; abundance: NA; j_gene: TRBJ2-2
CDR3aa: CASSWGTGSNSPLHF; CDR3nt: TGTGCCAGCAGTTGGGGGACAGGGAGCAACTCACCCCTCCACTTT; v_gene: TRBV6-5; len: 15; d_gene: TRBD1; abundance: NA; j_gene: TRBJ1-6
CDR3aa: CASSLVGQGGSPLHF; CDR3nt: TGTGCCAGCAGCTTAGTGGGCCAGGGAGGATCACCCCTCCACTTT; v_gene: TRBV11-3; len: 15; d_gene: NA; abundance: NA; j_gene: TRBJ1-6
CDR3aa: CASSDLTRATDTQYF; CDR3nt: TGTGCCAGCAGTGACTTAACGAGGGCCACAGATACGCAGTATTTT; v_gene: TRBV2; len: 15; d_gene: NA; abundance: NA; j_gene: TRBJ2-3
CDR3aa: CASSFGQSNYGYTF; CDR3nt: TGCGCCAGCAGCTTCGGACAGTCTAACTATGGCTACACCTTC; v_gene: TRBV5-1; len: 14; d_gene: NA; abundance: NA; j_gene: TRBJ1-2
CDR3aa: CASSLGQQANYGYTF; CDR3nt: TGTGCCAGCAGCTTGGGACAGCAAGCTAACTATGGCTACACCTTC; v_gene: TRBV5-4; len: 15; d_gene: NA; abundance: once; j_gene: TRBJ1-2
CDR3aa: CASSYDPDRLAHEQYF; CDR3nt: TGTGCCAGCAGTTACGATCCCGACCGACTAGCGCACGAGCAGTACTTC; v_gene: TRBV6-6; len: 16; d_gene: TRBD2; abundance: NA; j_gene: TRBJ2-7
CDR3aa: CASSIILADFTEPFGYEQYF; CDR3nt: TGTGCCAGTAGTATCATCCTAGCGGATTTCACCGAACCTTTTGGGTACGAGCAGTACTTC; v_gene: TRBV19; len: 20; d_gene: TRBD2; abundance: NA; j_gene: TRBJ2-7
CDR3aa: CASSRNPGQGAAEAFF; CDR3nt: TGTGCCAGTAGTAGAAACCCTGGACAGGGGGCCGCTGAAGCTTTCTTT; v_gene: TRBV19; len: 16; d_gene: TRBD1; abundance: NA; j_gene: TRBJ1-1
CDR3aa: CASSRGGLVVYF; CDR3nt: TGTGCCAGCAGCCGGGGGGGTCTAGTGGTGTACTTC; v_gene: TRBV7-9; len: 12; d_gene: TRBD2; abundance: NA; j_gene: TRBJ2-4
CDR3aa: CAWSGSLALGEQYF; CDR3nt: TGTGCCTGGAGTGGTTCACTAGCTCTTGGGGAGCAGTACTTC; v_gene: TRBV30; len: 14; d_gene: NA; abundance: NA; j_gene: TRBJ2-7
CDR3aa: CASSESNRGRYEQYF; CDR3nt: TGTGCCAGCAGCGAATCCAACAGGGGGCGCTACGAGCAGTACTTC; v_gene: TRBV13; len: 15; d_gene: TRBD1; abundance: NA; j_gene: TRBJ2-7
CDR3aa: CASSGQGAWDYGYTF; CDR3nt: TGTGCCAGCAGCGGTCAGGGGGCATGGGACTATGGCTACACCTTC; v_gene: TRBV9; len: 15; d_gene: TRBD1; abundance: NA; j_gene: TRBJ1-2
CDR3aa: CASSSETGLGLKGYEQYF; CDR3nt: TGTGCCAGCAGTTCTGAAACAGGGCTTGGGCTAAAAGGCTACGAGCAGTACTTC; v_gene: TRBV5-5; len: 18; d_gene: NA; abundance: NA; j_gene: TRBJ2-7
CDR3aa: CASSLGVAGGLSSYNEQFF; CDR3nt: TGCGCCAGCAGCTTGGGAGTAGCGGGAGGTCTAAGCTCCTACAATGAGCAGTTCTTC; v_gene: TRBV5-1; len: 19; d_gene: TRBD2; abundance: NA; j_gene: TRBJ2-1
CDR3aa: CASSVGGSTNEKLFF; CDR3nt: TGTGCCAGCAGCGTAGGCGGCTCAACTAATGAAAAACTGTTTTTT; v_gene: TRBV9; len: 15; d_gene: NA; abundance: NA; j_gene: TRBJ1-4
CDR3aa: CASSLAGGGGNTIYF; CDR3nt: TGTGCCAGCAGCTTAGCAGGTGGAGGCGGAAACACCATATATTTT; v_gene: TRBV11-2; len: 15; d_gene: NA; abundance: NA; j_gene: TRBJ1-3
CDR3aa: CASSLAPGVAYGYTF; CDR3nt: TGTGCCAGCAGCTTAGCGCCCGGGGTGGCTTATGGCTACACCTTC; v_gene: TRBV7-2; len: 15; d_gene: NA; abundance: NA; j_gene: TRBJ1-2
CDR3aa: CASSAGTGTGELFF; CDR3nt: TGTGCCAGCAGCGCGGGCACCGGAACCGGGGAGCTGTTTTTT; v_gene: TRBV7-8; len: 14; d_gene: NA; abundance: NA; j_gene: TRBJ2-2
CDR3aa: CASRRPGGNYEQYF; CDR3nt: TGCGCCAGCCGGAGACCCGGGGGAAACTACGAGCAGTACTTC; v_gene: TRBV5-1; len: 14; d_gene: NA; abundance: NA; j_gene: TRBJ2-7
CDR3aa: CASSLSETGGWEAFF; CDR3nt: TGTGCCAGCAGCTTAAGCGAGACAGGGGGCTGGGAAGCTTTCTTT; v_gene: TRBV7-6; len: 15; d_gene: TRBD1; abundance: NA; j_gene: TRBJ1-1
CDR3aa: CASSDSRKTVEQFF; CDR3nt: TGTGCCAGCAGTGACTCGAGGAAGACAGTTGAGCAGTTCTTC; v_gene: TRBV6-4; len: 14; d_gene: NA; abundance: NA; j_gene: TRBJ2-1
CDR3aa: CASSLNPDAGVWSDEEAFF; CDR3nt: TGTGCCAGCAGTTTAAATCCGGATGCGGGGGTGTGGAGCGACGAGGAAGCTTTCTTT; v_gene: TRBV28; len: 19; d_gene: NA; abundance: NA; j_gene: TRBJ1-1
CDR3aa: CATFPGQGNGANVLTF; CDR3nt: TGTGCCACCTTCCCGGGACAGGGGAACGGGGCCAACGTCCTGACTTTC; v_gene: TRBV7-9; len: 16; d_gene: TRBD1; abundance: NA; j_gene: TRBJ2-6
CDR3aa: CASTYEGGTEAFF; CDR3nt: TGTGCCAGCACCTACGAGGGGGGGACTGAAGCTTTCTTT; v_gene: TRBV6-5; len: 13; d_gene: NA; abundance: NA; j_gene: TRBJ1-1
CDR3aa: CASSLGTSGGQETQYF; CDR3nt: TGTGCCAGCAGCTTAGGGACTAGCGGGGGCCAAGAGACCCAGTACTTC; v_gene: TRBV9; len: 16; d_gene: TRBD2; abundance: NA; j_gene: TRBJ2-5
CDR3aa: CASSSWEGNTGELFF; CDR3nt: TGTGCCAGCAGTTCCTGGGAGGGGAACACCGGGGAGCTGTTTTTT; v_gene: TRBV6-6; len: 15; d_gene: TRBD2; abundance: NA; j_gene: TRBJ2-2
CDR3aa: CASSDYSGMGTGELFF; CDR3nt: TGTGCCAGCAGCGACTATAGCGGGATGGGCACCGGGGAGCTGTTTTTT; v_gene: TRBV7-3; len: 16; d_gene: TRBD2; abundance: once; j_gene: TRBJ2-2
CDR3aa: CASSLEPGTGGDTQYF; CDR3nt: TGTGCCAGCAGCTTAGAGCCCGGGACAGGGGGGGATACGCAGTATTTT; v_gene: TRBV7-9; len: 16; d_gene: TRBD1; abundance: NA; j_gene: TRBJ2-3
CDR3aa: CASSQTGGLEQYF; CDR3nt: TGTGCCAGCAGCCAAACAGGGGGTCTCGAGCAGTACTTC; v_gene: TRBV5-6; len: 13; d_gene: TRBD1; abundance: NA; j_gene: TRBJ2-7
CDR3aa: CASSLTGGWDEQYF; CDR3nt: TGTGCCAGCAGCTTAACAGGGGGCTGGGACGAGCAGTACTTC; v_gene: TRBV5-4; len: 14; d_gene: TRBD1; abundance: few; j_gene: TRBJ2-7
CDR3aa: CASSASTSGFSYEQYF; CDR3nt: TGCGCCAGCAGCGCCTCGACTAGCGGGTTTTCCTACGAGCAGTACTTC; v_gene: TRBV5-1; len: 16; d_gene: TRBD2; abundance: NA; j_gene: TRBJ2-7
CDR3aa: CASSLVDRVDDGYTF; CDR3nt: TGTGCCAGCAGCTTAGTTGACCGGGTGGATGATGGCTACACCTTC; v_gene: TRBV7-9; len: 15; d_gene: NA; abundance: NA; j_gene: TRBJ1-2
CDR3aa: CASSYGREEAFF; CDR3nt: TGTGCCAGCAGTTACGGGCGGGAGGAAGCTTTCTTT; v_gene: TRBV6-6; len: 12; d_gene: NA; abundance: NA; j_gene: TRBJ1-1
CDR3aa: CAISESGRLGQYF; CDR3nt: TGTGCCATCAGTGAGTCCGGGAGACTGGGGCAGTACTTC; v_gene: TRBV10-3; len: 13; d_gene: NA; abundance: NA; j_gene: TRBJ2-7
CDR3aa: CASSLLVAGHTDTQYF; CDR3nt: TGTGCCAGCAGCTTACTCGTAGCGGGGCACACAGATACGCAGTATTTT; v_gene: TRBV7-9; len: 16; d_gene: TRBD2; abundance: NA; j_gene: TRBJ2-3
CDR3aa: CASQRGGGFSTDTQYF; CDR3nt: TGTGCCAGCCAAAGGGGCGGCGGTTTTAGCACAGATACGCAGTATTTT; v_gene: TRBV9; len: 16; d_gene: NA; abundance: once; j_gene: TRBJ2-3
CDR3aa: CASSLLPGQAYEQYF; CDR3nt: TGTGCCAGCAGTCTTCTACCGGGACAGGCCTACGAGCAGTACTTC; v_gene: TRBV6-1; len: 15; d_gene: TRBD1; abundance: NA; j_gene: TRBJ2-7
CDR3aa: CASSSANTGELFF; CDR3nt: TGTGCCAGCTCATCTGCGAACACCGGGGAGCTGTTTTTT; v_gene: TRBV18; len: 13; d_gene: NA; abundance: few; j_gene: TRBJ2-2
CDR3aa: CASTTQRGYNSPLHF; CDR3nt: TGTGCCAGCACTACTCAGCGTGGCTATAATTCACCCCTCCACTTT; v_gene: TRBV6-5; len: 15; d_gene: NA; abundance: NA; j_gene: TRBJ1-6
CDR3aa: CASSLPGEGGYTF; CDR3nt: TGTGCCAGCAGCCTCCCCGGGGAGGGGGGCTACACCTTC; v_gene: TRBV7-9; len: 13; d_gene: NA; abundance: few; j_gene: TRBJ1-2
CDR3aa: CASSLAAGREHEQYF; CDR3nt: TGCGCCAGCAGCTTGGCGGCAGGGCGCGAACACGAGCAGTACTTC; v_gene: TRBV5-1; len: 15; d_gene: NA; abundance: NA; j_gene: TRBJ2-7
CDR3aa: CASSMVGGFYEQYF; CDR3nt: TGTGCCAGCAGCATGGTAGGGGGCTTTTACGAGCAGTACTTC; v_gene: TRBV11-2; len: 14; d_gene: TRBD1; abundance: few; j_gene: TRBJ2-7
CDR3aa: CAISDSLNTQYF; CDR3nt: TGTGCCATCAGTGACTCTTTAAATACGCAGTATTTT; v_gene: TRBV10-3; len: 12; d_gene: NA; abundance: NA; j_gene: TRBJ2-3
CDR3aa: CASSRSIAGDQPQHF; CDR3nt: TGTGCCAGCAGCCGGAGTATTGCGGGGGATCAGCCCCAGCATTTT; v_gene: TRBV11-2; len: 15; d_gene: NA; abundance: NA; j_gene: TRBJ1-5
CDR3aa: CASSERGAGGNTIYF; CDR3nt: TGTGCCAGCAGTGAACGGGGGGCTGGTGGAAACACCATATATTTT; v_gene: TRBV6-1; len: 15; d_gene: NA; abundance: NA; j_gene: TRBJ1-3
CDR3aa: CASSGPGAGGQYEQYF; CDR3nt: TGTGCCAGCAGTGGGCCTGGAGCGGGGGGGCAATACGAGCAGTACTTC; v_gene: TRBV2; len: 16; d_gene: TRBD2; abundance: NA; j_gene: TRBJ2-7
CDR3aa: CASSQENYRGLLAGEPEQYF; CDR3nt: TGCGCCAGCAGCCAAGAAAATTATAGGGGGTTACTAGCGGGAGAACCCGAGCAGTACTTC; v_gene: TRBV4-3; len: 20; d_gene: TRBD2; abundance: NA; j_gene: TRBJ2-7
CDR3aa: CASSRKGDYYTGGLFF; CDR3nt: TGTGCCAGTAGCCGGAAAGGGGACTACTACACCGGAGGGCTGTTTTTT; v_gene: TRBV19; len: 16; d_gene: TRBD2; abundance: NA; j_gene: TRBJ2-2
CDR3aa: CASSYSSRGTGNTIYF; CDR3nt: TGTGCCAGCAGTTACTCGAGTAGAGGGACTGGAAACACCATATATTTT; v_gene: TRBV6-5; len: 16; d_gene: NA; abundance: NA; j_gene: TRBJ1-3
CDR3aa: CASSLTPQGGTEAFF; CDR3nt: TGTGCCAGCAGCTTAACACCCCAGGGAGGCACTGAAGCTTTCTTT; v_gene: TRBV7-6; len: 15; d_gene: NA; abundance: NA; j_gene: TRBJ1-1
CDR3aa: CSSSSLQGITEAFF; CDR3nt: TGTTCCAGCAGCTCACTACAGGGAATCACTGAAGCTTTCTTT; v_gene: TRBV7-9; len: 14; d_gene: NA; abundance: NA; j_gene: TRBJ1-1
CDR3aa: CASSIQGFSSYNEQFF; CDR3nt: TGCGCCAGCAGCATACAGGGTTTCAGCTCCTACAATGAGCAGTTCTTC; v_gene: TRBV5-1; len: 16; d_gene: NA; abundance: NA; j_gene: TRBJ2-1
CDR3aa: CASSPLAGRQPQHF; CDR3nt: TGTGCCAGCAGTCCCCTTGCGGGGAGGCAGCCCCAGCATTTT; v_gene: TRBV6-5; len: 14; d_gene: NA; abundance: NA; j_gene: TRBJ1-5